This T cell receptor (beta chain) is drawn from a study of blood T cell repertoires in COVID-19. On the study more broadly: Samples of COVID-19 (acute and convalescent) were obtained from the United States, Italy and Spain. T cells, B-cell-depleted T cells, or PBMCs provided the cDNA or gDNA that served as material.

The CDR3 is 15 residues long. Deletions cut 0 bases from V and 2 bases from J, with 10 bases between. Germline CDR1 and CDR2: SGHTA and FQGNSA. Authors' analysis steps: Reference gene primer amplification yielded estimated nucleated cell counts. Method: immunoSEQ multiplex PCR; TCRdb's copy keeps in-frame clones and lacks some. That table gives V, J and clone size, and the DNA gave D and trimming. The sample contains 300,000 to 400,000 clones, more than 70% of which appear only once. Patients at the Seattle site were enrolled during active infection and followed longitudinally. The rearrangement joins TRBV7-2 to TRBJ1-1; D possibly corresponds to TRBD1 (6 bases). The material sequenced was peripheral blood. The source of this sequence is a woman between 70 and 85 years old with COVID-19, enrolled during active disease. CDR3 sequence (DNA): TGTGCCAGCAGCTTAGCGGGACACTTAAACACTGAAGCTTTCTTT. It specifies CASSLAGHLNTEAFF.